Described below is a single T cell receptor (beta chain) sequence and its context. The antigen remains unidentified. Profiled with immunoSEQ multiplex PCR; TCRdb holds only in-frame clones, not every one. The sample consists of approximately 55,000 clones, roughly nine tenths of them appearing once. The length of the CDR3 is 8 residues. The germline V and J ends were trimmed by 3 bases and 11 bases, with 1 base remaining between them. CDR1 and CDR2 from the germline V gene are MNHEY and SMNVEV (reference sequence). The source of the sample is a study of OX40 agonist ivuxolimab in advanced cancers. Study summary: Dosing consisted of intravenous ivuxolimab at 0.01 to 10 mg/kg every 2 weeks. Earlier anti-PD-1, anti-PD-L1 or anti-CTLA-4 therapy was permitted; 35% to 50% had received some. Study outcomes and limitations: In the expanded peripheral T cells, antigen specificity was never determined.

The specimen was CD4+ or CD8+ T cells sorted from blood, collected in a trial of the OX40 agonist ivuxolimab. This clonotype was obtained from an adult with an advanced solid tumor such as melanoma, head and neck, liver or kidney cancer. The V gene is TRBV27, the J gene TRBJ1-1, with D hard to call. The CDR3 bases are TGTGCCAGCAGTTTGGCTTTCTTT. It yields the protein CASSLAFF.